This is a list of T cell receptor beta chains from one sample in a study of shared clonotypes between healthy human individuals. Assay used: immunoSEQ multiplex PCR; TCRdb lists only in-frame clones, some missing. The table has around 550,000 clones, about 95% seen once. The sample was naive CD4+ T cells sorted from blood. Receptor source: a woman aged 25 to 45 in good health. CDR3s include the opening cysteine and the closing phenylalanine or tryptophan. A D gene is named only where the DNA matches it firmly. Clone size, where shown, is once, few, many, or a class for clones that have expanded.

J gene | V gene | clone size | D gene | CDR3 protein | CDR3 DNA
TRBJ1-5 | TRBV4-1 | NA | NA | CASSQDQGITQPQHF | TGCGCCAGCAGCCAAGATCAGGGAATAACTCAGCCCCAGCATTTT
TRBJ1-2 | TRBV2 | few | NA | CASSEKGNDGYTF | TGTGCCAGCAGTGAAAAGGGGAACGATGGCTACACCTTC
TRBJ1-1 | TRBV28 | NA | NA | CASRTGGGEAAEAFF | TGTGCCAGCAGAACGGGGGGAGGAGAAGCCGCTGAAGCTTTCTTT
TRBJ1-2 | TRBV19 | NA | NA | CASISLDGGYGYTF | TGTGCCAGTATTTCCCTTGACGGTGGCTATGGCTACACCTTC
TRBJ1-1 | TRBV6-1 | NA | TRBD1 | CASSGDRGGRWNTEAFF | TGTGCCAGCAGTGGGGACAGGGGGGGACGCTGGAACACTGAAGCTTTCTTT
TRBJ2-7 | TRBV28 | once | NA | CASSSLRIGNEQYF | TGTGCCAGCTCCAGCCTCCGTATTGGGAACGAGCAGTACTTC
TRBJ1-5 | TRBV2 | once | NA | CASSELLGNQPQHF | TGTGCCAGCAGTGAATTGCTGGGGAATCAGCCCCAGCATTTT
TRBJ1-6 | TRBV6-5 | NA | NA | CASSYAQVLDSPLHF | TGTGCCAGCAGTTACGCACAGGTTTTGGATTCACCCCTCCACTTT
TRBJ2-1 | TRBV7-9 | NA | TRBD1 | CAIEGAGTGGNEQFF | TGTGCCATTGAAGGCGCTGGGACAGGGGGCAATGAGCAGTTCTTC
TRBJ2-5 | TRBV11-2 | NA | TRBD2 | CASSLDQAGGGETQYF | TGTGCCAGCAGCTTAGATCAAGCGGGAGGCGGGGAGACCCAGTACTTC
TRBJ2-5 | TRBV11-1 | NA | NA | CASSLNQETQYF | TGTGCCAGCAGTTTAAACCAAGAGACCCAGTACTTC
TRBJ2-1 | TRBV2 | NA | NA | CASSTYNEQFF | TGTGCCAGCAGTACCTACAATGAGCAGTTCTTC
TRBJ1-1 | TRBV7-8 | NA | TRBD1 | CASSSRDSQNTEAFF | TGTGCCAGCAGCTCCCGGGACAGCCAGAACACTGAAGCTTTCTTT
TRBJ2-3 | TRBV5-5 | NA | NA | CASSLWAPPISDTQYF | TGTGCCAGCAGCTTGTGGGCACCCCCGATTTCAGATACGCAGTATTTT
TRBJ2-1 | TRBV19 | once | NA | CASSIDRTSVGSYNEQFF | TGTGCCAGTAGTATAGATCGGACATCCGTGGGGTCCTACAATGAGCAGTTCTTC
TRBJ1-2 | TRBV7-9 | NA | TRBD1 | CAEQEGDRAYGYTF | TGTGCGGAACAGGAAGGGGACAGGGCCTATGGCTACACCTTC
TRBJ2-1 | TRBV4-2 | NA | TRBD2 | CASSQASGAAVYNEQFF | TGTGCCAGCAGCCAAGCTAGCGGGGCAGCAGTCTACAATGAGCAGTTCTTC
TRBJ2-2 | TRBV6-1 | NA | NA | CASIKDSHTGELFF | TGTGCCAGCATTAAGGATAGCCATACCGGGGAGCTGTTTTTT
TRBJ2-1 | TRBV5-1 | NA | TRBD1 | CASSYGQGAISRNEQFF | TGCGCCAGCAGCTATGGACAGGGGGCGATTTCTCGCAATGAGCAGTTCTTC
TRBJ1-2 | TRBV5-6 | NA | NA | CASSLVGTSGYGYTF | TGTGCCAGCAGCTTGGTAGGCACTTCGGGATATGGCTACACCTTC
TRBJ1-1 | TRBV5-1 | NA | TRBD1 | CASSLLRGGGDGEAFF | TGCGCCAGCAGCCTTCTTAGAGGAGGGGGCGACGGTGAAGCTTTCTTT
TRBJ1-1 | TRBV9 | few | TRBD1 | CASSVGDSMNTEAFF | TGTGCCAGCAGCGTAGGGGACAGTATGAACACTGAAGCTTTCTTT
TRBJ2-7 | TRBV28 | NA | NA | CASSSQGRGLYYEQYF | TGTGCCAGCAGTTCTCAGGGTCGTGGGTTGTACTACGAGCAGTACTTC
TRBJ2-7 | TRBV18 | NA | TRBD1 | CASSPSGTGVYEQYF | TGTGCCAGCTCACCCTCCGGGACAGGGGTCTACGAGCAGTACTTC
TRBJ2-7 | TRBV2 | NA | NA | CASSAQGQGLYEQYF | TGTGCCAGCAGTGCCCAAGGCCAGGGTCTCTACGAGCAGTACTTC
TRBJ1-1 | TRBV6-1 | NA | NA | CASNDYGWGNTEAFF | TGTGCCAGTAATGACTACGGCTGGGGGAACACTGAAGCTTTCTTT
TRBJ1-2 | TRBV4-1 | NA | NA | CASSQVADTYGYTF | TGCGCCAGCAGCCAAGTCGCGGACACCTATGGCTACACCTTC
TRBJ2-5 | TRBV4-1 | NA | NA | CASSPGLQETQYF | TGCGCCAGCAGCCCGGGATTACAAGAGACCCAGTACTTC
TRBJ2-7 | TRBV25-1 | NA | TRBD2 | CASSLAGAKTYEQYF | TGTGCCAGCAGTCTAGCGGGAGCAAAGACCTACGAGCAGTACTTC
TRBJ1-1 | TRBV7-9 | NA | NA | CASSLGQGREAFF | TGTGCCAGCAGCTTGGGGCAGGGGCGTGAAGCTTTCTTT
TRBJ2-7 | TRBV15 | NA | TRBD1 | CATSRDLLGTGHEQYF | TGTGCCACCAGCAGAGATCTTTTGGGGACAGGGCATGAGCAGTACTTC
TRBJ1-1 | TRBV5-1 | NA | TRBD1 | CASSRPETGTGEAFF | TGCGCCAGCAGCCGACCAGAGACCGGGACAGGAGAAGCTTTCTTT
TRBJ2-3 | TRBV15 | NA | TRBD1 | CATRARGDTQYF | TGTGCCACCAGGGCCAGGGGGGATACGCAGTATTTT
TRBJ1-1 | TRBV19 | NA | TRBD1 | CASRSREQGANTEAFF | TGTGCCAGTAGATCAAGGGAACAGGGGGCGAACACTGAAGCTTTCTTT
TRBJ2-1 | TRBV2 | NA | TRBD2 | CASTEGGLANGYEQFF | TGTGCCAGCACCGAAGGGGGACTAGCGAATGGTTATGAGCAGTTCTTC
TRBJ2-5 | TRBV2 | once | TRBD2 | CATSAGGVAKETQYF | TGTGCCACCTCGGCGGGGGGCGTAGCGAAAGAGACCCAGTACTTC
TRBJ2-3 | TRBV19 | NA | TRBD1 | CASIPNTGASTDTQYF | TGTGCCAGTATACCCAACACAGGGGCTAGCACAGATACGCAGTATTTT
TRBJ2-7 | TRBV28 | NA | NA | CASSSQIYEQYF | TGTGCCAGCAGTTCGCAGATCTACGAGCAGTACTTC